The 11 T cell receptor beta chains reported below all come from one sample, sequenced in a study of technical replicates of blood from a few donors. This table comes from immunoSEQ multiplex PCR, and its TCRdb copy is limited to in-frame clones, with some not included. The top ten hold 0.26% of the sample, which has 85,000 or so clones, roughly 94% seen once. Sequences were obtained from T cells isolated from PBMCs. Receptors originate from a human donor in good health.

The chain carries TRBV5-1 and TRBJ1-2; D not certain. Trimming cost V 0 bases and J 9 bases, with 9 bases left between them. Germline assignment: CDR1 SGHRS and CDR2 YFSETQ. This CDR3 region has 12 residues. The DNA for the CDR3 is TGCGCCAGCAGCTTGGAAGCGATGAGCTACACCTTC. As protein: CASSLEAMSYTF.

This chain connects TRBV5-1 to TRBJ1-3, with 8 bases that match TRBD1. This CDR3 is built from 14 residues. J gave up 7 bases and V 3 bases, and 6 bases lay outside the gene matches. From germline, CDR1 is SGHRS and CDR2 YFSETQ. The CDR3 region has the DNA TGCGCCAGCAGCTCACAGGGGGATCGGAACACCATATATTTT. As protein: CASSSQGDRNTIYF.

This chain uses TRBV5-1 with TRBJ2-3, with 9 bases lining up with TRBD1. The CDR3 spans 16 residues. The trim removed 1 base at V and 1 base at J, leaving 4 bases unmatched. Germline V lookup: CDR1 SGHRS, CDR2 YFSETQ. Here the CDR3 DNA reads TGCGCCAGCAGCTTGAGAACAGGGGGCGGCACAGATACGCAGTATTTT. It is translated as CASSLRTGGGTDTQYF.

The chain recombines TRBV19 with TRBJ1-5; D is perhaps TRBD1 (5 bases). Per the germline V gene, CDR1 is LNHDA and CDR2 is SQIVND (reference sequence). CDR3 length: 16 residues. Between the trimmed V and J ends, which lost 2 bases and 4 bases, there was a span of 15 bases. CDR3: CASSINFSGGNQPQHF. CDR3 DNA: TGTGCCAGTAGTATAAACTTTTCGGGGGGTAATCAGCCCCAGCATTTT.

CDR3 nucleotides: TGTGCCAGCAGCAAGGGTAGGGGGAATTCTGAAGCTTTCTTT. This sequence encodes CASSKGRGNSEAFF. V usage is TRBV7-9 and J usage is TRBJ1-1; maybe TRBD1 (6 bases). There are 14 residues in the CDR3. Germline V gene data show CDR1 as SEHNR and CDR2 as FQNEAQ (reference sequence). V lost 5 bases to trimming and J lost 6 bases, with 16 bases between them.

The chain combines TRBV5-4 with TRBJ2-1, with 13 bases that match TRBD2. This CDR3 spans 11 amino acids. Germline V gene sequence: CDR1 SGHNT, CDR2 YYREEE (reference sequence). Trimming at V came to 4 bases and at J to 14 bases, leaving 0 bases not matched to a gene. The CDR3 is CASSGTSGEFF. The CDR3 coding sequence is TGTGCCAGCAGCGGGACTAGCGGGGAGTTCTTC.

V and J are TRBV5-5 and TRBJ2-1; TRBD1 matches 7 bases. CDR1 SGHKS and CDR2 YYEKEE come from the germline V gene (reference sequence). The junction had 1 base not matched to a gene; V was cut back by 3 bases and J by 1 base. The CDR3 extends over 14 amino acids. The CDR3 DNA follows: TGTGCCAGCAGCTGGGACAGTTCCTACAATGAGCAGTTCTTC. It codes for CASSWDSSYNEQFF.

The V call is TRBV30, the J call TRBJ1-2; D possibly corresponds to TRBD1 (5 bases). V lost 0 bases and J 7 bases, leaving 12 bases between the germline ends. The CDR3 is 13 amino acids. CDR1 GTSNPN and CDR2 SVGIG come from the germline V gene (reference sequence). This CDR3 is CAWSVGQGSGYTF. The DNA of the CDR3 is TGTGCCTGGAGTGTGGGCCAGGGTTCTGGCTACACCTTC.

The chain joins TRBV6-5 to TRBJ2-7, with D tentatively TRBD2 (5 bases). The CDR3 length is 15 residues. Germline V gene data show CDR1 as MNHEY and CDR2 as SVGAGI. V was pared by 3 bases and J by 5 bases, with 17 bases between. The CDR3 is CASSYSPGGGNEQYF. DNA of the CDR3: TGTGCCAGCAGTTATTCTCCAGGAGGCGGAAACGAGCAGTACTTC.

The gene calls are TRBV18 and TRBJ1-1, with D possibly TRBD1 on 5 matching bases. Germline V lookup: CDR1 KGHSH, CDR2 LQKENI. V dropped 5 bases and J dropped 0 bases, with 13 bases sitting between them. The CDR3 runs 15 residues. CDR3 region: CASSSAGGMNTEAFF. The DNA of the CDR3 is TGTGCCAGCTCATCCGCGGGGGGGATGAACACTGAAGCTTTCTTT.

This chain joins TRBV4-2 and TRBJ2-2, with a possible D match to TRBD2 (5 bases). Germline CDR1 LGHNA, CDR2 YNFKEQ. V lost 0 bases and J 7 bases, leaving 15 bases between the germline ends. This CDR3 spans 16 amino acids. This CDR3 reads CASSQDRARTDGELFF. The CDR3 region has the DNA TGTGCCAGCAGCCAAGATCGGGCGAGGACTGACGGGGAGCTGTTTTTT.